This is a list of T cell receptor beta chains from one sample in a study of tumour-infiltrating T cells in Burkitt lymphoma. Here immunoSEQ multiplex PCR was the method, and the copy in TCRdb shows in-frame clones only, minus some. This sample has thousands of clones, with around 62% found just once. Specimen: tumor tissue. The receptors come from a human donor with diffuse large B-cell lymphoma. Each CDR3 is given with its conserved first and last residue.

V gene: TRBV28; CDR3 protein: CASSWGVRTGLIQETQYF
V gene: TRBV19; CDR3 protein: CASSKAPIGAFF
V gene: TRBV27; CDR3 protein: CASSLGQGRETQYF
V gene: TRBV11-3; CDR3 protein: CASSLISGELETQYF
V gene: TRBV4-1; CDR3 protein: CASSQDRTVVRDGYTF
V gene: TRBV30; CDR3 protein: CACPGTVINTGELFF
V gene: TRBV7-9; CDR3 protein: CASSFEGGAHGYTF
V gene: TRBV7-9; CDR3 protein: CASSGGKSPNSPLHF
V gene: TRBV7-9; CDR3 protein: CASTPPLAGYNEQFF
V gene: TRBV4-1; CDR3 protein: CASSQFPDPSYEQYF
V gene: TRBV19; CDR3 protein: CASSISGDTEAFF
V gene: TRBV6-6; CDR3 protein: CASSPPGSGNTIYF
V gene: TRBV7-2; CDR3 protein: CASSLDRDSPLHF
V gene: TRBV27; CDR3 protein: CASSPTVGYGYTF
V gene: TRBV19; CDR3 protein: CASSTNPSGHYEQYF